This T cell receptor (beta chain) was recorded in a study of blood T cell repertoires in COVID-19. Whole-study context: COVID-19 samples from acute and convalescent phases originated in the United States, Italy and Spain.

This table comes from immunoSEQ multiplex PCR, and its TCRdb copy is limited to in-frame clones, with some not included. The sample lists 250,000 to 350,000 clones; roughly 90% were seen once. After removal of 5 bases from V and 0 bases from J, the junction contained 4 bases not matched to a gene. Germline assignment: CDR1 KGHDR and CDR2 SFDVKD. The CDR3 length is 15 residues. Participant ages covered roughly 18 to 89 years across 25 or so US areas. The TCR comes from a woman aged 25-40 years who had recovered from COVID-19. The sample was PBMCs or T cells enriched from blood (not recorded which). The rearrangement links TRBV24-1 to TRBJ2-3; 7 nucleotides match TRBD2. The CDR3 protein is CATSAVAGSTDTQYF. In DNA form, the CDR3 reads TGTGCCACCAGTGCCGTAGCGGGTAGCACAGATACGCAGTATTTT.